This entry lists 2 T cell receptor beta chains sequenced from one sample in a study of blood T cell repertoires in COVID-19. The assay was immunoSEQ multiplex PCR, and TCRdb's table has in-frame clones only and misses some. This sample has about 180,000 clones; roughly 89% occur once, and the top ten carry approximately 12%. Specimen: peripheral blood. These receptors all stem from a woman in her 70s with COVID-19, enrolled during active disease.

The CDR3 reads CASSLGLATHLTDTQYF. DNA of the CDR3: TGCGCCAGCAGCTTGGGCCTAGCTACCCACCTCACAGATACGCAGTATTTT. The chain combines TRBV5-1 with TRBJ2-3; D might be TRBD2 (5 bases). This CDR3 has 17 amino acids. The germline V gene has CDR1 SGHRS and CDR2 YFSETQ. V was cut by 0 bases and J by 2 bases, with 16 bases left in between.

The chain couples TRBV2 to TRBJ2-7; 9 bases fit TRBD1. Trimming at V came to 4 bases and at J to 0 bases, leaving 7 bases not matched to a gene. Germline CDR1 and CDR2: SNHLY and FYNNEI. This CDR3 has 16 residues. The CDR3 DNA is TGTGCCAGCAGTGCCCCGGGACAGGGATTCTCCTACGAGCAGTACTTC. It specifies CASSAPGQGFSYEQYF.